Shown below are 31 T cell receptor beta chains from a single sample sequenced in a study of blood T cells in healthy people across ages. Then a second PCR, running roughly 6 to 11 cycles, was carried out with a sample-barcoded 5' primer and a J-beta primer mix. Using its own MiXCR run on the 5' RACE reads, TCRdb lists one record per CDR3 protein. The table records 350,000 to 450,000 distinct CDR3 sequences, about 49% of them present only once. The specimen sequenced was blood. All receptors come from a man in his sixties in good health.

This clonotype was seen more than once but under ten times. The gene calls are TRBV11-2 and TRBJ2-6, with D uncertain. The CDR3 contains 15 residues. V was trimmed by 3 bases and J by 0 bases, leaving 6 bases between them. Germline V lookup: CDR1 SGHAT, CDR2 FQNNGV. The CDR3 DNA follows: TGTGCCAGCAGCTTCGTGAACTCTGGGGCCAACGTCCTGACTTTC. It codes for CASSFVNSGANVLTF.

The CDR3 DNA is TGCGCCAGCAGCTTGGTTCCGAGGCAGCCCCAGCATTTT. Translated: CASSLVPRQPQHF. The V call is TRBV5-1, the J call TRBJ1-5; D unresolved. The germline CDR1 and CDR2 sequences are SGHRS and YFSETQ. CDR3 size: 13 residues. V was shortened by 0 bases and J by 7 bases, with 8 bases between the two germline ends. The full variable domain, its missing parts supplied by reference TRBV5-1 and TRBJ1-5, is KAGVTQTPRYLIKTRGQQVTLSCSPISGHRSVSWYQQTPGQGLQFLFEYFSETQRNKGNFPGRFSGRQFSNSRSEMNVSTLELGDSALYLCASSLVPRQPQHFGDGTRLSIL.

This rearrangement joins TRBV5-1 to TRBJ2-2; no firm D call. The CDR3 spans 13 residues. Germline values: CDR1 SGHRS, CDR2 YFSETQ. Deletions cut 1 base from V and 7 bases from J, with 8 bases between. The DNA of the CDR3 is TGCGCCAGCAGCTTGATAGGGCACGGGGAGCTGTTTTTT. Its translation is CASSLIGHGELFF.

Written as DNA, the CDR3 is TGCAGCGTTGAGGCAGGGGGCGATGAGCAGTTCTTC. It yields the protein CSVEAGGDEQFF. V is TRBV29-1 and J is TRBJ2-1; TRBD1 matches 8 bases. From germline, CDR1 is SQVTM and CDR2 ANQGSEA. Trimming removed 3 bases from V and 8 bases from J; junction bases left unmatched: 3. The CDR3 is made up of 12 amino acids.

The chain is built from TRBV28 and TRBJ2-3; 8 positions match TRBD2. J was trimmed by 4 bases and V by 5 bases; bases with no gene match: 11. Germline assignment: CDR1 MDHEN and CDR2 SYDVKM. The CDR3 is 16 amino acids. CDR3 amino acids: CASSGAGEGISDTQYF. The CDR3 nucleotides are TGTGCCAGCAGTGGAGCGGGGGAGGGGATCTCAGATACGCAGTATTTT.

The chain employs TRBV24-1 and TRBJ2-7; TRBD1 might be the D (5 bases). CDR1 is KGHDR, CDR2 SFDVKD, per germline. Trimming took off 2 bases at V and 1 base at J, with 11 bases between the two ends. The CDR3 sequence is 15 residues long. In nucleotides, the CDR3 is TGTGCCACCAGTGATTCTCAAGCAGGGTCCTACGAGCAGTACTTC. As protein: CATSDSQAGSYEQYF.

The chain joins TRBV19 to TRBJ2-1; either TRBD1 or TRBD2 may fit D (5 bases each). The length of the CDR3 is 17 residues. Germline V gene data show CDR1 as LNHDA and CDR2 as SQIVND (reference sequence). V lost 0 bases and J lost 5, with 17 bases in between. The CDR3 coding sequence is TGTGCCAGTAGTATAGATGGGACCGTTGGGATAGACAATGAGCAGTTCTTC. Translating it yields CASSIDGTVGIDNEQFF.

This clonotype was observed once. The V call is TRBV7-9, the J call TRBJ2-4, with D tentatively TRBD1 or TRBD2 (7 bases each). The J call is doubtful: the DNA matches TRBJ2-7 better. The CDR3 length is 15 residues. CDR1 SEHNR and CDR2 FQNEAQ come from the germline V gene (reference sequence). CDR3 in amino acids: CASSPGGDPSYEQYF. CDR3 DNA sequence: TGTGCCAGCAGCCCAGGGGGGGACCCCTCCTACGAGCAGTACTTC.

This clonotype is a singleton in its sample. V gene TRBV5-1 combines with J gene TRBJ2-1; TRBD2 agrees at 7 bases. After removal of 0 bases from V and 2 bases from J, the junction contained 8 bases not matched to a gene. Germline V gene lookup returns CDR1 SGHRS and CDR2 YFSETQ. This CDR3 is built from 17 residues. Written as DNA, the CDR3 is TGCGCCAGCAGCTTGGGACCGGGGGGATTGGCCTACAATGAGCAGTTCTTC. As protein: CASSLGPGGLAYNEQFF.

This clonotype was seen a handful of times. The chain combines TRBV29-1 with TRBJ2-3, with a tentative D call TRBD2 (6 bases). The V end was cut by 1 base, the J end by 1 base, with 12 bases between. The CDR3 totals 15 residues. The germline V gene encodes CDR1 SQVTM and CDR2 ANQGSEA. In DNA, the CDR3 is TGCAGCGTTGAAGGGTCCCCTAGCGGCACAGATACGCAGTATTTT. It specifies CSVEGSPSGTDTQYF.

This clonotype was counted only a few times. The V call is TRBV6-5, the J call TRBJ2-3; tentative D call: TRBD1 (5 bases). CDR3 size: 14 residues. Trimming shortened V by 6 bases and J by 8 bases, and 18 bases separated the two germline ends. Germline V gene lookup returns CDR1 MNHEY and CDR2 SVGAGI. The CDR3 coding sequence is TGTGCCAGCAGCCTAGGTAGTATTAGGGGTACGCAGTATTTT. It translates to CASSLGSIRGTQYF.

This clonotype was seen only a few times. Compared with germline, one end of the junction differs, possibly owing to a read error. CDR3 DNA sequence: TGTGCCAGCAGCGAAGGGACCTCTCTAGCCAAAAACAGTCAGTACTTC. Translation: CASSEGTSLAKNSQYF. This chain links TRBV11-1 with TRBJ2-4; D possibly uses TRBD1 or TRBD2 (5 bases each). The CDR3 has 16 residues. Germline-derived CDR1 and CDR2 are SGHAT and FQDESV (reference sequence). Full variable domain (outside the CDR3, taken from reference TRBV11-1 and TRBJ2-4): EAEVAQSPRYKITEKSQAVAFWCDPISGHATLYWYRQILGQGPELLVQFQDESVVDDSQLPKDRFSAERLKGVDSTLKIQPAELGDSAMYLCASSEGTSLAKNSQYFGAGTRLSVL.

The CDR3 here is CASSAGTHGEQYF. The CDR3 DNA follows: TGTGCCAGCAGCGCCGGGACACATGGGGAGCAGTACTTC. This chain joins TRBV9 and TRBJ2-5, with D perhaps matching TRBD1 (6 bases). V was pared by 3 bases and J by 11 bases, with 17 bases between. The CDR3 is 13 residues long. Germline V gene data show CDR1 as SGDLS and CDR2 as YYNGEE.

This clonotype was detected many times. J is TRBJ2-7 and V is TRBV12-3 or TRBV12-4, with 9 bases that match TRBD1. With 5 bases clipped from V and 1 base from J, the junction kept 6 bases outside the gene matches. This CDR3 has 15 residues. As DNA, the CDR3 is TGTGCCAGCAGTCCTCGGACAGGGGCTTCCTACGAGCAGTACTTC. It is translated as CASSPRTGASYEQYF.

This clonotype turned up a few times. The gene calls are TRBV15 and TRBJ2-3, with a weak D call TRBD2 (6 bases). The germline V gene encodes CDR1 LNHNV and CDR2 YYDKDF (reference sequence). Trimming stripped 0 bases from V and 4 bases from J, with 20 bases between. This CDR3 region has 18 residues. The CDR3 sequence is CATSRDGGTPKSPDTQYF. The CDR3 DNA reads TGTGCCACCAGCAGAGATGGAGGGACGCCCAAGTCCCCAGATACGCAGTATTTT.

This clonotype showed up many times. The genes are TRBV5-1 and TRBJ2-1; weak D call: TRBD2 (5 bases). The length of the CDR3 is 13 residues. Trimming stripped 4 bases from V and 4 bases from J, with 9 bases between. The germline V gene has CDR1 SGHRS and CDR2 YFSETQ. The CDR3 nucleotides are TGCGCCAGCAGCAGCGGACCTTACAATGAGCAGTTCTTC. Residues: CASSSGPYNEQFF.

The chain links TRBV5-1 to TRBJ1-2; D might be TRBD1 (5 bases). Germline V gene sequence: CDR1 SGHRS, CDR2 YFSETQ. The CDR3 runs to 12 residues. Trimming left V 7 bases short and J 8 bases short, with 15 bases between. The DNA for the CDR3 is TGCGCCAGCCGAGAGGCGGGGGAAGGCTACACCTTC. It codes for CASREAGEGYTF.

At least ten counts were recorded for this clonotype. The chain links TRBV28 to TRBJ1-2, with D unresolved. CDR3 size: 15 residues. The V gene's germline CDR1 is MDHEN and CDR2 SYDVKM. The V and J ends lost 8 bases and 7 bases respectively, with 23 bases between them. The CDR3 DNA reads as TGTGCCAGCGATTCGCCGGGCCAGAGCCTGGGTGGCTACACCTTC. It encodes CASDSPGQSLGGYTF.

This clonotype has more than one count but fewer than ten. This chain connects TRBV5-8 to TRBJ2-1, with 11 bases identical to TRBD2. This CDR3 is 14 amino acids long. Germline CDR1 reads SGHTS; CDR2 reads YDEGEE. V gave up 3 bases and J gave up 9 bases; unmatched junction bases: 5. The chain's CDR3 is CASSSGLAASEQFF. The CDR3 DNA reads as TGTGCCAGCAGCTCGGGACTAGCGGCGTCTGAGCAGTTCTTC.

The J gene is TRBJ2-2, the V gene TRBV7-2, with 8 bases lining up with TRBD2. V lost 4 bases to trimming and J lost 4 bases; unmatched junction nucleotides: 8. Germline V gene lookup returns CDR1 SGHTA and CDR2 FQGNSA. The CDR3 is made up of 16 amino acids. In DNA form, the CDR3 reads TGTGCCAGCAGCTCTCAGCGGGGGCGACTCACCGGGGAGCTGTTTTTT. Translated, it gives CASSSQRGRLTGELFF.

CDR3 sequence reads: CASSFYAAGGRNYEQYF. The CDR3 region has the DNA TGTGCCAGCAGTTTCTATGCAGCGGGGGGCCGAAACTACGAGCAGTACTTC. This chain links TRBV27 with TRBJ2-5, with 9 bases identical to TRBD2. The J call is doubtful: the DNA matches TRBJ2-7 better. Germline V CDR1 and CDR2: MNHEY, SMNVEV (reference sequence). The CDR3 sequence is 17 residues long.

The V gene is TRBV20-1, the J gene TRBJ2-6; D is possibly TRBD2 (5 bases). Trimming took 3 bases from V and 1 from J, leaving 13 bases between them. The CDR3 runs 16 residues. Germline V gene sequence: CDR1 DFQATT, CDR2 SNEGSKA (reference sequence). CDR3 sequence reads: CSASSPRGSGANVLTF. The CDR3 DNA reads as TGCAGTGCTAGTTCCCCTCGGGGATCTGGGGCCAACGTCCTGACTTTC.

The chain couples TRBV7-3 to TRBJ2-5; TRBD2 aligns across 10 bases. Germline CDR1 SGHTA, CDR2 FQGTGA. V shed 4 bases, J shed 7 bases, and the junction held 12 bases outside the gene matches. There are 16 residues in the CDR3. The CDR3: CASSSGTSESKRTQYF. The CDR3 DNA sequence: TGTGCCAGCAGCTCGGGGACTAGCGAGTCCAAGAGGACCCAGTACTTC.

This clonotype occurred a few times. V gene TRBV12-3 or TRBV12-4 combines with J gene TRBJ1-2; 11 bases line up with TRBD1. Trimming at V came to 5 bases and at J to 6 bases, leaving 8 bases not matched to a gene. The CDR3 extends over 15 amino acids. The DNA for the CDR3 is TGTGCCAGCAGTGAAAGGACAGGGGGCGCCGATGGCTACACCTTC. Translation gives CASSERTGGADGYTF.

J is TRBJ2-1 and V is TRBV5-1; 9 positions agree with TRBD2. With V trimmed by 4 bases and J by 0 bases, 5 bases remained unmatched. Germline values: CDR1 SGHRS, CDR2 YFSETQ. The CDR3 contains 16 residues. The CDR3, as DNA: TGCGCCAGCAGCCAAGAAGCGGGGGGCTCCTACAATGAGCAGTTCTTC. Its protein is CASSQEAGGSYNEQFF. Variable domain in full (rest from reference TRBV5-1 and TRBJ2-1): KAGVTQTPRYLIKTRGQQVTLSCSPISGHRSVSWYQQTPGQGLQFLFEYFSETQRNKGNFPGRFSGRQFSNSRSEMNVSTLELGDSALYLCASSQEAGGSYNEQFFGPGTRLTVL.

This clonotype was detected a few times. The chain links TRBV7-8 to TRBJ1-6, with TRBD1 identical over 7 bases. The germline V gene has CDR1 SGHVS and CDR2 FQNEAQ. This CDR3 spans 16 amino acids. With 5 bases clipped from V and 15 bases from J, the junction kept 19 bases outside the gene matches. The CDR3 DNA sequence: TGTGCCAGCAGCCCAACCCGGACAGGCCCGCGGGGGCTCCTCCACTTT. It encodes CASSPTRTGPRGLLHF. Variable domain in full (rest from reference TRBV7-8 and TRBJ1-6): GAGVSQSPRYKVAKRGQDVALRCDPISGHVSLFWYQQALGQGPEFLTYFQNEAQLDKSGLPSDRFFAERPEGSVSTLKIQRTQQEDSAVYLCASSPTRTGPRGLLHFGNGTRLTVT.

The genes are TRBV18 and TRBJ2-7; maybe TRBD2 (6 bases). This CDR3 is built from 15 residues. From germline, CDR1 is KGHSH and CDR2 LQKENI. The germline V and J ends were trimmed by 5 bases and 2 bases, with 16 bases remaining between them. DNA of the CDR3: TGTGCCAGCTCAAAGGGGACGGGACTTGCCTACGAGCAGTACTTC. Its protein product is CASSKGTGLAYEQYF.

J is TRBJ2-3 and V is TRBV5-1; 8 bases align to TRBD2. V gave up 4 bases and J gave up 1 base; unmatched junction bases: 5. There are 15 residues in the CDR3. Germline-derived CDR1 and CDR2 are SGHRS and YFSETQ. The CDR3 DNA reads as TGCGCCAGCAGCCGAGCGGGGGCTCGCACAGATACGCAGTATTTT. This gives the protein CASSRAGARTDTQYF.

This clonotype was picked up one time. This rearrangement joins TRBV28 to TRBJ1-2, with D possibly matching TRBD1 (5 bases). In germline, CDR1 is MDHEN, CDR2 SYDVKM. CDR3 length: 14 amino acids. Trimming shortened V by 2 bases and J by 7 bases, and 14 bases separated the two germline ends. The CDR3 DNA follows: TGTGCCAGCAGTTTACTTGGCAGGGCGGGTGGCTACACCTTC. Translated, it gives CASSLLGRAGGYTF.

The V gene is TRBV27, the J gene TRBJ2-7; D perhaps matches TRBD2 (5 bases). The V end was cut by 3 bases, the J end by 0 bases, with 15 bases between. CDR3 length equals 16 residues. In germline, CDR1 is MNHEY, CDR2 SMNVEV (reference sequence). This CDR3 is CASSLGLGGFSYEQYF. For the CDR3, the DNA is TGTGCCAGCAGTTTGGGGTTAGGAGGATTCTCCTACGAGCAGTACTTC.

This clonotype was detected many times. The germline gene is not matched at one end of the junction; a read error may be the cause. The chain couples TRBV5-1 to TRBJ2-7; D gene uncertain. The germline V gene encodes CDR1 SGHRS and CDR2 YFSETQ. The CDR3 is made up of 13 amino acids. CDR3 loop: CASSLGSSYEQYF. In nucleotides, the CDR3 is TGTGCCAGCAGCTTAGGTTCCTCCTACGAGCAGTACTTC.